Listed here are 22 T cell receptor beta chains from one sample, sequenced in a study of blood T cells in healthy people across ages. A second about 6 to 11 cycle PCR used barcoded and J-beta primers. TCRdb re-called the 5' RACE reads with MiXCR, one entry per CDR3 protein. Of around 750,000 distinct CDR3 sequences in the sample, roughly 53% were seen once. The specimen was blood. The receptors stem from a man older than 75 in good health.

The V and J genes are TRBV14 and TRBJ1-2; TRBD1 aligns across 8 bases. CDR3 size: 13 residues. Trimming took 3 bases from V and 8 from J; bases not matched to a gene: 5. CDR1 is SGHDN and CDR2 is FVKESK in the germline V gene. The CDR3 nucleotides read TGTGCCAGCAGCCAGACAGGGGTGTGGGGCTACACCTTC. Translation gives CASSQTGVWGYTF.

The V call is TRBV28, the J call TRBJ2-6; no clear D gene. Germline V gives CDR1 MDHEN, CDR2 SYDVKM. V was clipped by 3 bases and J by 2 bases, with 11 bases between them. This CDR3 is 16 amino acids long. In DNA form, the CDR3 reads TGTGCCAGCAGTTTTTCGTCCCCTCCTGGGGCCAACGTCCTGACTTTC. It specifies CASSFSSPPGANVLTF.

The chain recombines TRBV6-6 with TRBJ1-1; 8 bases map to TRBD1. CDR3 size: 13 residues. The V gene end was trimmed by 6 bases and the J gene end by 11 bases; junction bases not matched to a gene: 11. The germline V gene has CDR1 MNHNY and CDR2 SVGAGI (reference sequence). The CDR3 spells CASSKNQGAGAFF. The CDR3 coding sequence is TGTGCCAGCAGCAAAAATCAGGGGGCAGGGGCTTTCTTT.

The genes are TRBV5-1 and TRBJ2-1; TRBD2 aligns across 8 bases. Germline V gene data show CDR1 as SGHRS and CDR2 as YFSETQ. V shed 0 bases and J 9 bases; nucleotides not matched to a gene: 8. The CDR3 is 15 residues long. In nucleotides, the CDR3 is TGCGCCAGCAGCTTGGAGATAGCGGGATGGGGTGAGCAGTTCTTC. Its translation is CASSLEIAGWGEQFF. Full variable domain (missing parts from reference TRBV5-1 and TRBJ2-1): KAGVTQTPRYLIKTRGQQVTLSCSPISGHRSVSWYQQTPGQGLQFLFEYFSETQRNKGNFPGRFSGRQFSNSRSEMNVSTLELGDSALYLCASSLEIAGWGEQFFGPGTRLTVL.

Of note for this clonotype: The junction departs from germline at one end; a sequencing error may be responsible. The chain employs TRBV12-3 or TRBV12-4 and TRBJ2-3; a weak D match, TRBD2 (6 bases). CDR3 length: 15 amino acids. DNA of the CDR3: TGTGTCAGCGACGGAGGGGATGGATCGCACAGATACGCGTATTTT. Amino acids: CVSDGGDGSHRYAYF.

This clonotype was counted between two and nine times. The V and J genes are TRBV20-1 and TRBJ2-7; 10 nucleotides agree with TRBD1. V was clipped by 3 bases and J by 3 bases; unmatched bases: 2. CDR3 length: 13 amino acids. Germline V gene data show CDR1 as DFQATT and CDR2 as SNEGSKA (reference sequence). CDR3 residues: CSARGDRGYEQYF. CDR3 sequence (DNA): TGCAGTGCTAGGGGGGACAGGGGCTACGAGCAGTACTTC.

This clonotype turned up a few times. The junction departs from the called germline gene at one end, perhaps through a read error. The chain employs TRBV28 and TRBJ2-7; 11 bases match TRBD2. CDR1 is MDHEN and CDR2 is SYDVKM in the germline V gene. The CDR3 contains 15 residues. CDR3 in amino acids: CASKDPGLAVYGQYF. The CDR3 nucleotides are TGTGCCAGCAAAGATCCGGGACTAGCGGTTTACGGGCAGTACTTC. Combining the CDR3 with reference TRBV28 and TRBJ2-7 gives the whole variable domain DVKVTQSSRYLVKRTGEKVFLECVQDMDHENMFWYRQDPGLGLRLIYFSYDVKMKEKGDIPEGYSVSREKKERFSLILESASTNQTSMYLCASKDPGLAVYGQYFGPGTRLTVT.

This chain joins TRBV29-1 and TRBJ2-7, with 9 bases matching TRBD1. This CDR3 spans 14 amino acids. CDR1 SQVTM and CDR2 ANQGSEA come from the germline V gene. With 4 bases clipped from V and 7 bases from J, the junction kept 11 bases outside the gene matches. The CDR3 region has the DNA TGCAGCGTTGGGGACAGGGCGGCCTACAATGAGCAGTACTTC. Protein product: CSVGDRAAYNEQYF.

The chain uses TRBV5-1 and TRBJ1-1; D ambiguous. V lost 4 bases, J lost 4 bases, and 14 bases lay in between. CDR3 length equals 14 residues. CDR1 SGHRS and CDR2 YFSETQ come from the germline V gene. CDR3 DNA sequence: TGCGCCAGCAGCCGGGAGCGTACGTTCACTGAAGCTTTCTTT. It is translated as CASSRERTFTEAFF.

The chain uses TRBV3-1 and TRBJ2-3; 10 bases map to TRBD1. V was pared by 4 bases and J by 14 bases, with 3 bases of the junction left unmatched. Germline CDR1 reads LGHDT; CDR2 reads YNNKEL (reference sequence). The CDR3 runs 11 residues. The CDR3 sequence is CASSLDRGTYF. CDR3 coding DNA: TGTGCCAGCAGCCTGGACAGGGGGACGTATTTT.

The genes are TRBV18 and TRBJ1-1; a weak D match, TRBD1 (5 bases). The length of the CDR3 is 14 residues. Trimming removed 3 bases from V and 6 bases from J, with 14 bases in between. CDR1 and CDR2 (germline): KGHSH, LQKENI. The CDR3 sequence is CASSPATLGAEAFF. Here the CDR3 DNA reads TGTGCCAGCTCACCGGCCACGTTGGGGGCTGAAGCTTTCTTT. Variable domain in full (rest from reference TRBV18 and TRBJ1-1): NAGVMQNPRHLVRRRGQEARLRCSPMKGHSHVYWYRQLPEEGLKFMVYLQKENIIDESGMPKERFSAEFPKEGPSILRIQQVVRGDSAAYFCASSPATLGAEAFFGQGTRLTVV.

The genes are TRBV6-5 and TRBJ2-5; TRBD2 matches 8 bases. Gene TRBJ2-7 matches the end of the DNA better, so the J call may be wrong. The CDR3 runs to 14 residues. The germline V gene encodes CDR1 MNHEY and CDR2 SVGAGI. This CDR3 is CASSYGAGGGEQYF. CDR3 DNA sequence: TGTGCCAGCAGTTACGGCGCGGGAGGCGGCGAGCAGTACTTC.

This chain connects TRBV5-1 to TRBJ2-1, with D hard to call. This CDR3 comprises 16 residues. CDR1 and CDR2 (germline): SGHRS, YFSETQ. V gave up 4 bases and J gave up 3 bases, with 17 bases separating them. The CDR3 reads CASSPSTRTFYNEQFF. The CDR3 bases are TGCGCCAGCAGCCCATCGACACGAACTTTCTACAATGAGCAGTTCTTC.

Comment on this clonotype: One end of the junction is discordant with germline, which a read error may explain. The chain has TRBV13 and TRBJ2-5; D may correspond to TRBD1 or TRBD2 (5 bases each). The assigned J gene may be wrong: the sequence end matches TRBJ2-7 better. CDR3 length: 14 residues. Germline loops: CDR1 PRHDT, CDR2 FYEKMQ (reference sequence). The DNA for the CDR3 is TGTGCCAGCGGCTTTTGGGGACCATCCTACGAGCAGTACTTC. Translation gives CASGFWGPSYEQYF.

J is TRBJ1-2 and V is TRBV21-1. TRBV21-1 is designated a pseudogene. CDR3 size: 15 residues. Written as DNA, the CDR3 is TGTGCCAGCAGCAAAACCCGGAAGGGCCACTATGGCTACACCTTC. This encodes CASSKTRKGHYGYTF.

This clonotype was seen a handful of times. The chain carries TRBV4-2 and TRBJ2-4, with D maybe TRBD1 (6 bases). Trimming took 7 bases from V and 2 from J, leaving 12 bases between them. Per the germline V gene, CDR1 is LGHNA and CDR2 is YNFKEQ. This CDR3 comprises 14 residues. This CDR3 reads CASMGAATKNIQYF. DNA for the CDR3: TGTGCCAGCATGGGGGCGGCTACCAAAAACATTCAGTACTTC.

This rearrangement joins TRBV20-1 to TRBJ2-5; 12 nucleotides match TRBD2. CDR1 is DFQATT and CDR2 is SNEGSKA in the germline V gene (reference sequence). The trim removed 6 bases at V and 4 bases at J, leaving 9 bases unmatched. This CDR3 spans 15 amino acids. The CDR3 nucleotides read TGCAGTGCCACACCCGGACTAGCGGGGTTAGAGACCCAGTACTTC. The encoded protein is CSATPGLAGLETQYF.

The chain recombines TRBV9 with TRBJ2-7; D not resolved. Trimming removed 0 bases from V and 1 base from J, with 5 bases in between. The CDR3 length is 13 residues. Germline lookup yields CDR1 SGDLS and CDR2 YYNGEE. CDR3 sequence (DNA): TGTGCCAGCAGCGTAGACCCTTCCTACGAGCAGTACTTC. Translation: CASSVDPSYEQYF.

The chain employs TRBV2 and TRBJ2-1; D not certain. The CDR3 has 15 amino acids. The V gene's germline CDR1 is SNHLY and CDR2 FYNNEI. The germline V and J ends were trimmed by 4 bases and 4 bases, with 14 bases remaining between them. The CDR3 protein is CASSVSVLSYNEQFF. The DNA for the CDR3 is TGTGCCAGCAGTGTATCCGTCCTGAGTTACAATGAGCAGTTCTTC.

This chain uses TRBV7-2 with TRBJ2-4, with 8 bases fitting TRBD1. There are 16 residues in the CDR3. The V segment lost 0 bases and the J segment 3 bases; nucleotides outside the gene matches: 4. The germline V gene has CDR1 SGHTA and CDR2 FQGNSA. CDR3 nucleotide sequence: TGTGCCAGCAGCTTAGCGTCAGGGGGCGGCAAAAACATTCAGTACTTC. Its translation: CASSLASGGGKNIQYF. The full variable domain, with the rest looked up from reference TRBV7-2 and TRBJ2-4, is GAGVSQSPSNKVTEKGKDVELRCDPISGHTALYWYRQSLGQGLEFLIYFQGNSAPDKSGLPSDRFSAERTGGSVSTLTIQRTQQEDSAVYLCASSLASGGGKNIQYFGAGTRLSVL.

This clonotype was counted only a few times. The chain couples TRBV5-1 to TRBJ2-7; 8 bases are a match to TRBD2. This CDR3 spans 16 amino acids. Per the germline V gene, CDR1 is SGHRS and CDR2 is YFSETQ. V trimming: 4 bases; J trimming: 1 base; junction bases outside the gene matches: 10. CDR3 sequence (DNA): TGCGCCAGCAGCCTCGGGGGGGGGCTACGGTCCTACGAGCAGTACTTC. It is translated as CASSLGGGLRSYEQYF.

The chain is built from TRBV6-5 and TRBJ2-2; D remains unclear. This CDR3 comprises 14 residues. In germline, CDR1 is MNHEY, CDR2 SVGAGI. The V and J ends lost 6 bases and 4 bases respectively, with 12 bases between them. The CDR3 loop reads CASRRLGSTGELFF. The CDR3 nucleotides are TGTGCCAGCAGAAGACTGGGTAGCACCGGGGAGCTGTTTTTT.